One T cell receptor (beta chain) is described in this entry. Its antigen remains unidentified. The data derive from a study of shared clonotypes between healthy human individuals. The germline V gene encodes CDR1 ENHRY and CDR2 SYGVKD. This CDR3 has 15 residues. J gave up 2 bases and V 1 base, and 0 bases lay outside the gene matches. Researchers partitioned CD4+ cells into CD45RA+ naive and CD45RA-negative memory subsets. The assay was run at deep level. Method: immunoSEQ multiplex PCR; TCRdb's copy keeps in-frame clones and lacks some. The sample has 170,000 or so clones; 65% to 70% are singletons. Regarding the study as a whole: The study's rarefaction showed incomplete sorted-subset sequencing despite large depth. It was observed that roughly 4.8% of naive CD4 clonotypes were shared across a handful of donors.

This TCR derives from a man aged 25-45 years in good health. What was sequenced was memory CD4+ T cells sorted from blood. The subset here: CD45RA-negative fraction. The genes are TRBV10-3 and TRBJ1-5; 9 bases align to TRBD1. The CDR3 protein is CAISEYRGRNQPQHF. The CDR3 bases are TGTGCCATCAGTGAGTACAGGGGGCGCAATCAGCCCCAGCATTTT.